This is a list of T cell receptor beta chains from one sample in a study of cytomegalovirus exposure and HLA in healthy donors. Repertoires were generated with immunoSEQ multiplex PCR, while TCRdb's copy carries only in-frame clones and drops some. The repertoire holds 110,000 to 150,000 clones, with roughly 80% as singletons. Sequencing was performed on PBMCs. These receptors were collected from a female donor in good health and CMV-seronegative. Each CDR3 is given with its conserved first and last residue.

CASSPHSPGGPLPYEQYF	TRBV28	TRBJ2-7
CATSRASSYNEQFF	TRBV15	TRBJ2-1
CASSYLDRVGEQYF	TRBV6-5	TRBJ2-7
CSGQRGSTDTQYF	TRBV29-1	TRBJ2-3
CASSRDYRTDTQYF	TRBV2	TRBJ2-3
CASSLWLAGGENQETQYF	TRBV13	TRBJ2-5
CAISGTTRLASEQFF	TRBV10-3	TRBJ2-1
CASSPGGTEAFF	TRBV10-2	TRBJ1-1
CASSFSGSYNEQFF	TRBV7-9	TRBJ2-1
CATSRDLGQGGSPLHF	TRBV15	TRBJ1-6
CSATEAGPTGELFF	TRBV29-1	TRBJ2-2
CASSPDRNGYTF	TRBV18	TRBJ1-2
CASSPKTLSNTEAFF	TRBV7-9	TRBJ1-1
CASSLVTGTVMNTEAFF	TRBV5-8	TRBJ1-1
CAWSVRTGGAEGYTF	TRBV30	TRBJ1-2
CASRREQEGYEQYF	TRBV6-5	TRBJ2-7
CASSSLGQRNIQYF	TRBV6-5	TRBJ2-4
CASSLLATGNSNQPQHF	TRBV11-2	TRBJ1-5
CASSQDRGRNQPQHF	TRBV4-1	TRBJ1-5
CASSLGGAMGEQYF	TRBV5-1	-
CSVQGPISYNEQFF	TRBV29-1	TRBJ2-1
CASSVGSSSSGNTIYF	TRBV9	TRBJ1-3
CASSLAVLSRAGELFF	TRBV5-1	TRBJ2-2
CASSLSGQGDTEAFF	TRBV27	TRBJ1-1